This is a list of T cell receptor beta chains from one sample in a study of blood T cell repertoires in COVID-19. The protocol was immunoSEQ multiplex PCR, while the TCRdb copy is restricted to in-frame clones and leaves out a portion. Among some 150,000 clones, 84% were seen once, and the ten largest hold around 7.8%. Sequences were obtained from peripheral blood. Receptors were obtained from a human donor in a cohort sampled during active COVID-19. Both conserved end residues are part of each CDR3. A D gene is named only where the DNA matches it firmly. Size tells how often a clone was seen (once, few, many) or the class of an expanded clone, and some rows leave it out.

v_gene	abundance	len	d_gene	j_gene	CDR3aa	CDR3nt
TRBV18	.	14	TRBD1	TRBJ1-3	CASSLPGQGNTIYF	TGTGCCAGCTCACTGCCGGGACAGGGAAACACCATATATTTT
TRBV11-3	.	13	.	TRBJ1-6	CASSSDPRAPLHF	TGTGCCAGCAGCTCTGATCCTAGAGCACCCCTCCACTTT
TRBV3-1/TRBV3-2	.	12	.	TRBJ2-5	CASSQALETQYF	TGTGCCAGCAGCCAGGCCCTAGAGACCCAGTACTTC
TRBV19	.	14	TRBD2	TRBJ2-1	CASRYLERGAEQFF	TGTGCCAGTAGGTACTTGGAGCGGGGGGCCGAGCAGTTCTTC
TRBV7-2	few	16	TRBD2	TRBJ2-7	CASSLDPLAGGYEQYF	TGTGCCAGCAGCTTAGACCCCCTAGCGGGGGGATACGAGCAGTACTTC
TRBV7-9	.	19	TRBD1	TRBJ2-7	CASSSLSKHPGQGLREQYF	TGTGCCAGCAGCTCCTTATCGAAGCATCCGGGACAGGGTCTGAGGGAGCAGTACTTC
TRBV18	once	16	.	TRBJ1-1	CASSPTGGAYNTEAFF	TGTGCCAGCTCACCGACGGGAGGGGCTTATAACACTGAAGCTTTCTTT
TRBV7-2	once	15	TRBD2	TRBJ2-5	CASSSTGTRKETQYF	TGTGCCAGCAGCTCCACCGGGACTAGGAAGGAGACCCAGTACTTC
TRBV19	.	14	TRBD2	TRBJ2-1	CATDSGGAYNEQFF	TGTGCCACCGATAGCGGGGGGGCCTACAATGAGCAGTTCTTC
TRBV5-1	.	18	TRBD2	TRBJ2-4	CASSLDSLAGARGDIQYF	TGCGCCAGCAGCTTGGATAGCCTAGCGGGGGCCAGGGGGGACATTCAGTACTTC
TRBV7-2	.	13	TRBD2	TRBJ2-7	CASSLTSAYEQYF	TGTGCCAGCAGCTTAACTAGCGCTTACGAGCAGTACTTC
TRBV6-9	once	13	TRBD1	TRBJ1-5	CASSSGGGQPQHF	TGTGCCAGCAGTTCAGGGGGCGGGCAGCCCCAGCATTTT
TRBV2	.	14	.	TRBJ2-7	CASSVDGQATKQYF	TGTGCCAGCAGTGTGGATGGTCAGGCTACGAAGCAGTACTTC
TRBV28	.	12	.	TRBJ2-7	CASSSTAYEQYF	TGTGCCAGCAGTTCGACAGCCTACGAGCAGTACTTC
TRBV7-9	.	14	.	TRBJ2-5	CASSFARDQETQYF	TGTGCCAGCAGCTTTGCCAGGGACCAAGAGACCCAGTACTTC
TRBV24-1	.	12	.	TRBJ2-1	CATSPRGNEQFF	TGTGCCACCTCCCCAAGGGGCAATGAGCAGTTCTTC
TRBV5-5	.	15	TRBD1	TRBJ1-5	CASSWGTGGGLPQHF	TGTGCCAGCAGCTGGGGGACAGGGGGAGGTCTGCCCCAGCATTTT